Below are 26 T cell receptor beta chains sequenced from a single sample in a study of breast tumors, draining lymph nodes, adjacent tissues. TCRdb reprocessed the multiplex PCR reads via MiXCR and lists one record per CDR3 protein. The sample lists about 300,000 distinct CDR3 sequences, 30% occurring once. The lymph nodes were axillary draining lymph nodes from breast cancer patients. The sample taken for sequencing was axillary lymph node tissue. The receptors stem from a female donor with breast cancer. Some clones in this sample may be carry-over from other donors' samples.

This clonotype was found many times. The chain is built from TRBV20-1 and TRBJ2-7; the match to TRBD2 covers 10 bases. From germline, CDR1 is DFQATT and CDR2 SNEGSKA (reference sequence). This CDR3 spans 14 amino acids. The V gene end was trimmed by 5 bases and the J gene end by 3 bases; junction bases not matched to a gene: 7. DNA of the CDR3: TGCAGTGCTTGTAGCGGGAGGCTCTGCTACGAGCAGTACTTC. Translating it yields CSACSGRLCYEQYF.

DNA of the CDR3: TGTGCCAGCACTGAGGCTCACGAGCAGTACTTC. Its protein is CASTEAHEQYF. This sequence joins TRBV2 and TRBJ2-7; the D is unclear. The CDR3 contains 11 residues. Trimming pared 7 bases from V and 5 bases from J, leaving 9 bases between. CDR1 and CDR2 from the germline V gene are SNHLY and FYNNEI.

The chain carries TRBV5-1 and TRBJ1-2; 8 nucleotides agree with TRBD1. CDR3 length: 14 amino acids. With V trimmed by 3 bases and J by 5 bases, 6 bases remained unmatched. CDR1 and CDR2 from the germline V gene are SGHRS and YFSETQ. In DNA form, the CDR3 reads TGCGCCAGCAGCTGGGACAGGTCACTTTATGGCTACACCTTC. It codes for CASSWDRSLYGYTF.

Ten or more counts support this clonotype. The chain combines TRBV3-1 with TRBJ2-5; possibly TRBD1 for D (5 bases). Trimming removed 7 bases from V and 1 base from J, with 13 bases in between. The CDR3 runs 14 residues. Germline-derived CDR1 and CDR2 are LGHDT and YNNKEL (reference sequence). CDR3 in DNA: TGTGCCAGCACCAAAGACAGACTCCAAGAGACCCAGTACTTC. This codes for CASTKDRLQETQYF.

This clonotype was seen many times. The chain has TRBV7-9 and TRBJ2-1; 10 bases align to TRBD2. CDR3 length equals 19 residues. Germline loops: CDR1 SEHNR, CDR2 FQNEAQ (reference sequence). V dropped 1 base and J dropped 3; count of bases not matched to a gene: 12. The chain's CDR3 is CASSLGGASGGPNYNEQFF. CDR3 in DNA: TGTGCCAGCAGCTTAGGGGGGGCTAGCGGGGGTCCTAACTACAATGAGCAGTTCTTC.

The chain recombines TRBV15 with TRBJ2-3; tentative D call: TRBD2 (7 bases). Trimming pared 1 base from V and 3 bases from J, leaving 11 bases between. The CDR3 is 15 residues long. In germline, CDR1 is LNHNV, CDR2 YYDKDF (reference sequence). CDR3 in DNA: TGTGCCACCAGCAGAGCGGGGGGCGGAACAGATACGCAGTATTTT. It codes for CATSRAGGGTDTQYF.

V and J are TRBV27 and TRBJ1-2, with D perhaps TRBD1 (6 bases). This CDR3 spans 14 amino acids. Looked up from germline, CDR1 is MNHEY and CDR2 is SMNVEV (reference sequence). Trimming removed 3 bases from V and 3 bases from J, with 11 bases in between. CDR3 protein: CASSFGRTDYGYTF. The CDR3 nucleotides read TGTGCCAGCAGTTTCGGAAGGACAGACTATGGCTACACCTTC.

This clonotype was observed many times. V gene TRBV5-1 combines with J gene TRBJ2-3, with 9 nucleotides matching TRBD1. J lost 4 bases, V lost 1 base, and 4 bases had no gene match. The CDR3 extends over 15 amino acids. Germline assignment: CDR1 SGHRS and CDR2 YFSETQ. CDR3 coding DNA: TGCGCCAGCAGCTTGATGACAGGGGGGGCAGATACGCAGTATTTT. Translating it yields CASSLMTGGADTQYF. The full variable domain, completed using reference TRBV5-1 and TRBJ2-3, is KAGVTQTPRYLIKTRGQQVTLSCSPISGHRSVSWYQQTPGQGLQFLFEYFSETQRNKGNFPGRFSGRQFSNSRSEMNVSTLELGDSALYLCASSLMTGGADTQYFGPGTRLTVL.

This chain connects TRBV19 to TRBJ1-1, with a tentative D call TRBD1 (6 bases). This CDR3 is 15 amino acids long. Germline assignment: CDR1 LNHDA and CDR2 SQIVND (reference sequence). Trimming took off 7 bases at V and 0 bases at J, with 15 bases between the two ends. The CDR3: CASTFPGAMNTEAFF. The CDR3 coding sequence is TGTGCCAGTACCTTCCCGGGGGCGATGAACACTGAAGCTTTCTTT.

Only one count was recorded for this clonotype. No conserved phenylalanine or tryptophan is present at the end of the CDR3, so a read error is the likely explanation. The chain employs TRBV10-3 and TRBJ1-5; 10 nucleotides line up with TRBD1. TRBJ2-3 explains the end of the DNA better; the J call may be wrong. Germline V gives CDR1 ENHRY, CDR2 SYGVKD. This CDR3 contains 15 residues. CDR3 sequence: CAISETGQGNQPQYC. In DNA, the CDR3 is TGTGCCATCAGTGAGACGGGACAGGGGAATCAGCCCCAGTATTGT.

Turning to this clonotype: A clone one base away is much larger, so this may be a read error. The rearrangement links TRBV13 to TRBJ2-7; a weak D match, TRBD2 (7 bases). This CDR3 region has 14 residues. Germline V gene sequence: CDR1 PRHDT, CDR2 FYEKMQ (reference sequence). The CDR3 DNA reads as TGTGCCAGCAACTTAAACGGGGGGCTCTACGAGCAGTACTTC. As protein: CASNLNGGLYEQYF.

This clonotype was counted a single time. A much larger clone differs from this one at a single base, so this may be a read error. The genes are TRBV5-8 and TRBJ2-3; D call uncertain. The CDR3 extends over 14 amino acids. Looked up from germline, CDR1 is SGHTS and CDR2 is YDEGEE. CDR3 in DNA: TGTGCCAGCACCCCCGGGTGGAGAACAGATACGCGGTATTTT. Protein: CASTPGWRTDTRYF.

V usage is TRBV6-5 and J usage is TRBJ2-3; D possibly corresponds to TRBD2 (5 bases). Deletions cut 5 bases from V and 0 bases from J, with 15 bases between. The germline gives CDR1 MNHEY, CDR2 SVGAGI. The CDR3 extends over 16 amino acids. CDR3 in DNA: TGTGCCAGCAGTCCGAGGGTTGTGTGTAGCACAGATACGCAGTATTTT. Its translation is CASSPRVVCSTDTQYF.

This clonotype was seen repeatedly, ten times or more. The V call is TRBV14, the J call TRBJ1-3; a weak D match, TRBD1 (5 bases). Germline values: CDR1 SGHDN, CDR2 FVKESK. The CDR3 runs 15 residues. V gave up 4 bases and J gave up 0 bases, with 10 bases separating them. This CDR3 reads CASSLGDSSGNTIYF. CDR3 bases: TGTGCCAGCAGCCTGGGAGACAGCTCTGGAAACACCATATATTTT.

The chain uses TRBV18 and TRBJ2-7; D ambiguous. V dropped 3 bases and J dropped 0 bases, with 9 bases sitting between them. The CDR3 extends over 14 amino acids. CDR1 is KGHSH and CDR2 is LQKENI in the germline V gene. Written as DNA, the CDR3 is TGTGCCAGCTCACCCTCGATAAGCTCCTACGAGCAGTACTTC. Protein product: CASSPSISSYEQYF.

This clonotype was observed many times. The gene calls are TRBV20-1 and TRBJ2-2, with 13 bases fitting TRBD2. After removal of 0 bases from V and 2 bases from J, the junction contained 12 bases not matched to a gene. This CDR3 is 20 amino acids long. CDR1 is DFQATT, CDR2 SNEGSKA, per germline (reference sequence). CDR3 protein: CSARDWRGLAGLLNTGELFF. Written as DNA, the CDR3 is TGCAGTGCTAGAGATTGGAGGGGACTAGCGGGATTGCTTAACACCGGGGAGCTGTTTTTT.

Note on this clonotype: Given a much more abundant clone one base away, this may be a read error. The V and J genes are TRBV10-2 and TRBJ2-7; D is ambiguous. The CDR3 is made up of 12 amino acids. Germline assignment: CDR1 WSHSY and CDR2 SAAADI. The DNA for the CDR3 is TGTGCCAGCACGACGAGCTCCTACGAGCGGTACTTC. This codes for CASTTSSYERYF.

With respect to this clonotype: Given a much more abundant clone one base away, this may be a read error. J is TRBJ2-1 and V is TRBV20-1; D gene ambiguous. From germline, CDR1 is DFQATT and CDR2 SNEGSKA (reference sequence). The CDR3 is made up of 13 amino acids. CDR3 sequence (DNA): TGCAGTGCTATTGGTCGAAACTACAATGCGCAGTTCTTC. Protein product: CSAIGRNYNAQFF.

This clonotype came up many times. This chain links TRBV20-1 with TRBJ2-5, with D perhaps TRBD2 (5 bases). Germline V CDR1 and CDR2: DFQATT, SNEGSKA (reference sequence). CDR3 length: 13 amino acids. Trimming cost V 4 bases and J 2 bases, with 11 bases left between them. The CDR3 region has the DNA TGCAGTGCTAAAAGAGGGTCACAAGAGACCCAGTACTTC. Translation gives CSAKRGSQETQYF.

Concerning this clonotype itself: A single base separates this from a much larger clone, so it may be a read error. The genes are TRBV19 and TRBJ1-5; the D gene is possibly TRBD1 (5 bases). The CDR3 length is 14 residues. Germline V gene lookup returns CDR1 LNHDA and CDR2 SQIVND (reference sequence). V lost 9 bases and J 4 bases, leaving 16 bases between the germline ends. The CDR3 nucleotides read TGTGCCAGCGCAGGTGACAGCCAAAATCAGCCCCAGCATTTT. Its translation: CASAGDSQNQPQHF.

This clonotype was picked up many times. The chain combines TRBV15 with TRBJ2-7; a possible D gene is TRBD1 (6 bases). Germline V lookup: CDR1 LNHNV, CDR2 YYDKDF (reference sequence). Trimming removed 0 bases from V and 4 bases from J, with 13 bases in between. The CDR3 length is 15 residues. CDR3 nucleotide sequence: TGTGCCACCAGCAGAGATGGGACAACCAATTACGAGCAGTACTTC. Translation: CATSRDGTTNYEQYF.

This clonotype was counted only a few times. The rearrangement uses TRBV6-1 and TRBJ1-3, with no clear D. V lost 2 bases, J lost 0 bases, and 14 bases lay in between. Germline lookup yields CDR1 MNHNS and CDR2 SASEGT. The CDR3 extends over 17 amino acids. This chain's CDR3 is CASSEIVPKLSGNTIYF. DNA for the CDR3: TGTGCCAGCAGTGAAATCGTGCCGAAACTCTCTGGAAACACCATATATTTT.

This clonotype was recorded at least ten times. The rearrangement links TRBV19 to TRBJ1-2, with D uncertain. Trimming pared 0 bases from V and 3 bases from J, leaving 5 bases between. CDR3 length: 13 residues. Germline V gene sequence: CDR1 LNHDA, CDR2 SQIVND (reference sequence). CDR3 nucleotides: TGTGCCAGTAGTATAGATAAGGACTATGGCTACACCTTC. Its translation: CASSIDKDYGYTF.

This rearrangement joins TRBV6-5 to TRBJ2-2, with a weak D call TRBD1 (5 bases). CDR3 length: 14 residues. CDR1 MNHEY and CDR2 SVGAGI come from the germline V gene. V lost 5 bases and J 2 bases, leaving 9 bases between the germline ends. The DNA for the CDR3 is TGTGCCAGCAGTCGACAGACTAACACCGGGGAGCTGTTTTTT. Translation: CASSRQTNTGELFF.

This chain uses TRBV9 with TRBJ2-1, with 8 bases matching TRBD2. This CDR3 is 16 amino acids long. J gave up 8 bases and V 5 bases, and 15 bases lay outside the gene matches. Germline values: CDR1 SGDLS, CDR2 YYNGEE. As DNA, the CDR3 is TGTGCCAGCAGACCTACTAGCGGCCCGAGTGTCGATGAGCAGTTCTTC. Translating gives CASRPTSGPSVDEQFF.

This clonotype occurred many times. The genes are TRBV24-1 and TRBJ1-4, with D maybe TRBD1 (5 bases). The CDR3 is 15 residues long. Trimming left V 5 bases short and J 4 bases short, with 13 bases between. CDR1 is KGHDR and CDR2 is SFDVKD in the germline V gene. This CDR3 reads CATSASGENNEKLFF. The CDR3 region has the DNA TGTGCCACCAGTGCTTCGGGGGAGAATAATGAAAAACTGTTTTTT.